The subject of this entry is one T cell receptor (beta chain). The CDR3 runs 16 residues. V dropped 1 base and J dropped 1 base, with 13 bases sitting between them. The germline V gene encodes CDR1 KGHSH and CDR2 LQKENI. Original analysis: Estimation of nucleated cell counts relied on the amplification of reference gene primers. Assay used: immunoSEQ multiplex PCR; TCRdb lists only in-frame clones, some missing. V and J calls and clone size are given by that table; D and trimming were obtained from the DNA. The repertoire has over 300,000 clones, around 90% of them found once; the top ten carry 5% to 7.5%. The data derive from a study of blood T cell repertoires in COVID-19. Turning to the study itself: Italy, Spain and the United States were the sources of the convalescent and acute COVID-19 samples. T cells, B-cell-depleted T cells, or PBMCs supplied cDNA or gDNA.

The rearrangement joins TRBV18 to TRBJ1-1; possible D gene TRBD1, 6 bases. This receptor was obtained from a man younger than 30 who had recovered from COVID-19. Sequenced sample: peripheral blood. Written as DNA, the CDR3 is TGTGCCAGCTCACCACGCCGGGACACGGGGAACACTGAAGCTTTCTTT. Translation gives CASSPRRDTGNTEAFF.